This is a list of T cell receptor beta chains from one sample in a study of cytomegalovirus exposure and HLA in healthy donors. The repertoire was sequenced with immunoSEQ multiplex PCR; TCRdb's copy has only in-frame clones and lacks some. The table has about 200,000 clones, about 86% seen once; the top ten hold more than 0.25%. The specimen sequenced was PBMCs. Source of these receptors: a woman younger than 45 in good health and CMV-seronegative. Each CDR3 is given with its conserved first and last residue. Each record gives: V gene, J gene, D gene, CDR3 length, clone size, CDR3 DNA, CDR3 protein. The D gene is left open where the match is weak. The listing skips clone size in some rows; elsewhere it reads once, few, many or a size class.

>TRBV29-1|TRBJ2-2|NA|13|once
TGCAGCGGTAAAGTAGCGGCCACCGGGGAGCTGTTTTTT
CSGKVAATGELFF
>TRBV9|TRBJ1-3|NA|14|NA
TGTGCCAGCACGAGGGCTCTTCATGGAAACACCATATATTTT
CASTRALHGNTIYF
>TRBV29-1|TRBJ2-5|NA|14|NA
TGCAGCGTGGGCCGGGCAGGAGGCAGGGAGACCCAGTACTTC
CSVGRAGGRETQYF
>TRBV6-6|TRBJ2-3|TRBD2|16|NA
TGTGCCAGCAGTTACTCGGGTCGGGAGGTCGAAGATACGCAGTATTTT
CASSYSGREVEDTQYF
>TRBV4-2|TRBJ2-3|TRBD1|15|NA
TGTGCCAGCAGCGAGGGACAGCTTCATACAGATACGCAGTATTTT
CASSEGQLHTDTQYF
>TRBV5-1|TRBJ2-5|TRBD2|16|few
TGCGCCAGCAGCTCCGGGACTAGCGGGTACCAAGAGACCCAGTACTTC
CASSSGTSGYQETQYF
>TRBV5-5|TRBJ1-5|NA|14|NA
TGTGCCAGCAGCTTCGGACAGACCAATCAGCCCCAGCATTTT
CASSFGQTNQPQHF
>TRBV7-2|TRBJ2-2|TRBD2|16|few
TGTGCCAGCAGCCGAACCCCCACTAGCGGGAGGGGGGAGCTGTTTTTT
CASSRTPTSGRGELFF
>TRBV28|TRBJ2-7|NA|15|NA
TGTGCCAGCAGTTTATGGGCTAGCAGGTCCTACGAGCAGTACTTC
CASSLWASRSYEQYF
>TRBV2|TRBJ1-6|TRBD1|15|NA
TGTGCCAGCAGCATACAGGGGGCGAATAATTCACCCCTCCACTTT
CASSIQGANNSPLHF
>TRBV27|TRBJ1-5|TRBD1|14|NA
TGTGCCAGCAGTTACCGACAGGGGTTGCAGCCCCAGCATTTT
CASSYRQGLQPQHF
>TRBV19|TRBJ1-1|NA|12|NA
TGTGCCAGTAACGAGCGGGACACTGAAGCTTTCTTT
CASNERDTEAFF
>TRBV2|TRBJ2-1|TRBD1|15|NA
TGTGCCAGCAGTGGGGGGGGACAGGGCTACAATGAGCAGTTCTTC
CASSGGGQGYNEQFF
>TRBV27|TRBJ2-7|NA|11|NA
TGTGCCAGCAGTTCAGGCTACGAGCAGTACTTC
CASSSGYEQYF
>TRBV7-9|TRBJ2-7|TRBD1|14|NA
TGTGCCAGCAGCTTAGATCGGGACAGGGGTAAGCAGTACTTC
CASSLDRDRGKQYF
>TRBV5-6|TRBJ2-1|NA|14|NA
TGTGCCAGCAGCGGGGACTTCTCCTACAATGAGCAGTTCTTC
CASSGDFSYNEQFF
>TRBV28|TRBJ2-3|NA|14|NA
TGTGCCAGCAGAATAGGGAGCCGCACAGATACGCAGTATTTT
CASRIGSRTDTQYF
>TRBV2|TRBJ2-7|NA|14|NA
TGTGCCAGCAAACGGCAGGGGTCCAACTACGAGCAGTACTTC
CASKRQGSNYEQYF
>TRBV29-1|TRBJ2-7|TRBD1|12|NA
TGCAGCGGAGGACAGGGCGCCTACGAGCAGTACTTC
CSGGQGAYEQYF
>TRBV15|TRBJ1-3|NA|16|NA
TGTGCCACCAGCAGAGAAGGCAGGGGCTCTGGAAACACCATATATTTT
CATSREGRGSGNTIYF
>TRBV11-2|TRBJ1-1|NA|13|NA
TGTGCCAGCAGCTTAGTCAGGGAAACTGAAGCTTTCTTT
CASSLVRETEAFF
>TRBV29-1|TRBJ2-1|NA|11|once
TGCAGCGTTGACCGAGGAAATGAGCAGTTCTTC
CSVDRGNEQFF
>TRBV28|TRBJ1-2|TRBD1|13|NA
TGTGCCAGCACTATAGACAGGGGTTTAGACTACACCTTC
CASTIDRGLDYTF
>TRBV27|TRBJ2-7|TRBD2|18|NA
TGTGCCAGCAGTTTAACGGCACGGAGACTAGCGGGACGCGACGAGCAGTACTTC
CASSLTARRLAGRDEQYF
>TRBV18|TRBJ1-2|NA|13|NA
TGTGCCAGCTCTCCCGGGGCTAACTATGGCTACACCTTC
CASSPGANYGYTF
>TRBV28|TRBJ1-1|TRBD1|13|NA
TGTGCCAGCAGTCCCAGGGGGCGGACTGAAGCTTTCTTT
CASSPRGRTEAFF
>TRBV19|TRBJ2-7|TRBD1|15|NA
TGTGCCAGTAGTATAGGGGGACAGGGGACCTACGAGCAGTACTTC
CASSIGGQGTYEQYF
>TRBV6-1|TRBJ1-6|NA|13|NA
TGTGCCAGCAGTGAAGGGAGAGGGACACCCCTCCACTTT
CASSEGRGTPLHF
>TRBV2|TRBJ2-5|NA|15|NA
TGTGCCAGCAGTGAAGCTAGCGGCCCGTGGGAGACCCAGTACTTC
CASSEASGPWETQYF
>TRBV18|TRBJ2-7|TRBD2|16|once
TGTGCCAGCTCACCCGGGGGGAGTCAGAGCTCCTACGAGCAGTACTTC
CASSPGGSQSSYEQYF
>TRBV19|TRBJ2-7|NA|15|NA
TGTGCCAGTAGTATTCAGGAGGGATTGTGGAACGAGCAGTACTTC
CASSIQEGLWNEQYF
>TRBV7-9|TRBJ1-1|NA|13|NA
TGTGCCAGCAGCTTAAGGCAGGACACTGAAGCTTTCTTT
CASSLRQDTEAFF
>TRBV19|TRBJ2-1|TRBD1|15|NA
TGTGCCAGTAGTATAGGGGACAGGGGTGTCAATGAGCAGTTCTTC
CASSIGDRGVNEQFF
>TRBV4-1|TRBJ1-2|TRBD1|15|NA
TGCGCCAGCAGCCTCGGCGGCCAGGGGGTTTATGGCTACACCTTC
CASSLGGQGVYGYTF
>TRBV18|TRBJ2-5|NA|17|NA
TGTGCCAGCTCACCATCCCGCGCCGCGGGAACCCAAGAAACCCAGTACTTC
CASSPSRAAGTQETQYF
>TRBV5-6|TRBJ1-5|NA|13|NA
TGTGCCAGCAGCTTACAGGCGAATCAGCCCCAGCATTTT
CASSLQANQPQHF
>TRBV7-6|TRBJ2-2|NA|12|NA
TGTGCCAGCAGCTCTGACAGGGGGGAGCTGTTTTTT
CASSSDRGELFF
>TRBV27|TRBJ1-1|TRBD1|12|once
TGTGCCAGCAGCCAGGACAGGGCTGAAGCTTTCTTT
CASSQDRAEAFF
>TRBV9|TRBJ2-1|NA|16|NA
TGTGCCAGCAGCGTAGCTGTGACAGACTCCTACAATGAGCAGTTCTTC
CASSVAVTDSYNEQFF
>TRBV27|TRBJ2-7|TRBD1|13|NA
TGTGCCAGCAGTTACCGGACAGGGTACGAGCAGTACTTC
CASSYRTGYEQYF
>TRBV10-3|TRBJ2-7|NA|12|NA
TGTGCCATCACCGACGGGTCCTACGAGCAGTACTTC
CAITDGSYEQYF
>TRBV10-2|TRBJ2-3|TRBD2|14|NA
TGCGCCAGCAGACTAGCGGGGAACACAGATACGCAGTATTTT
CASRLAGNTDTQYF
>TRBV19|TRBJ1-2|NA|13|NA
TGTGCCAGTAGCCAGGGGCCGCGAGTTGGCTACACCTTC
CASSQGPRVGYTF
>TRBV2|TRBJ2-7|NA|17|NA
TGTGCCAGCAGTGAATTGCCCGAACAATGGCTAAGCGAAGAGCAGTACTTC
CASSELPEQWLSEEQYF
>TRBV6-5|TRBJ1-3|TRBD1|14|NA
TGTGCCAGCAGAGACAGGGGCGAGGGAAACACCATATATTTT
CASRDRGEGNTIYF
>TRBV25-1|TRBJ2-1|NA|15|NA
TGTGCCAGCAGTGAATGGGGGGACTCCTACAATGAGCAGTTCTTC
CASSEWGDSYNEQFF
>TRBV6-5|TRBJ2-7|NA|14|NA
TGTGCCAGCAGTCGACCAGGGATTTCCTACGAGCAGTACTTC
CASSRPGISYEQYF
>TRBV6-1|TRBJ2-7|NA|15|few
TGTGCCAGCGTAGGTGGGCTTCGGAGGGCCTACGAGCAGTACTTC
CASVGGLRRAYEQYF
>TRBV28|TRBJ2-3|NA|13|NA
TGTGCCAGCATGAGGAGCGCCACAGATACGCAGTATTTT
CASMRSATDTQYF
>TRBV4-1|TRBJ2-1|TRBD1|16|NA
TGCGCCAGCAGCCAAGTTTGGGACAGGGGTTTCAATGAGCAGTTCTTC
CASSQVWDRGFNEQFF
>TRBV28|TRBJ2-7|NA|12|NA
TGTGCCAGCTCTGAGGGGGTCCACGAGCAGTACTTC
CASSEGVHEQYF
>TRBV28|TRBJ2-4|NA|15|NA
TGTGCCAGCACCCAAGGGGGGGGCGGAAAAAACATTCAGTACTTC
CASTQGGGGKNIQYF